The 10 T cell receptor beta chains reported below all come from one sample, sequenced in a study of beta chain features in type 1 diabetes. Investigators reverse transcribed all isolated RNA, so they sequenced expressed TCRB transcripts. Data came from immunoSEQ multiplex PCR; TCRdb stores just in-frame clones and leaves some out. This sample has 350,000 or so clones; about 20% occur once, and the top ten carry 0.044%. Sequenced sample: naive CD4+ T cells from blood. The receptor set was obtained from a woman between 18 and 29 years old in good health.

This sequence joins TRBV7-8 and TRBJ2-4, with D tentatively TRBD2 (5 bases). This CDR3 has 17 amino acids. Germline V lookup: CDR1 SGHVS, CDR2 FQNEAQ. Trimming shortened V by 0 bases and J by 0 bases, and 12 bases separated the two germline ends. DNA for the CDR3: TGTGCCAGCAGCTTAGCGCGGGCAGGAGGAGCCAAAAACATTCAGTACTTC. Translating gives CASSLARAGGAKNIQYF.

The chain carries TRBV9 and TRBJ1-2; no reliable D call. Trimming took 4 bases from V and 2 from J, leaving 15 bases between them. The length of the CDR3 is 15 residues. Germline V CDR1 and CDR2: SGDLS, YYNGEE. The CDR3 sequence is CASSSGEGWNYGYTF. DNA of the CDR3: TGTGCCAGCAGCTCCGGGGAGGGATGGAACTATGGCTACACCTTC.

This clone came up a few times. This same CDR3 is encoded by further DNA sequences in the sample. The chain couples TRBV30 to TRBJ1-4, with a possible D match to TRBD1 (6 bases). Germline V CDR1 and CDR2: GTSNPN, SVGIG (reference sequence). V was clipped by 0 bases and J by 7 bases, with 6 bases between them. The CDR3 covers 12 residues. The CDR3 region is CAWSVRGEKLFF. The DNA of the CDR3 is TGTGCCTGGAGTGTCAGGGGTGAAAAACTGTTTTTT.

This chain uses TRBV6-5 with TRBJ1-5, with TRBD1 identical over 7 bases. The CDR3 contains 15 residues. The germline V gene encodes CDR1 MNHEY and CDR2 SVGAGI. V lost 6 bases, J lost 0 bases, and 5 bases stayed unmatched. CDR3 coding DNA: TGTGCCAGCAGCGCTACAGGGGATAGCAATCAGCCCCAGCATTTT. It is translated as CASSATGDSNQPQHF.

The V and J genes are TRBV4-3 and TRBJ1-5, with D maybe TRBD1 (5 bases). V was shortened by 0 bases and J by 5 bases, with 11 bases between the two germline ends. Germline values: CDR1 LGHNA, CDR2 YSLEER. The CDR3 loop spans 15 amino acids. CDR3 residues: CASSQDRAGDQPQHF. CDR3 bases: TGCGCCAGCAGCCAAGATCGAGCGGGGGATCAGCCCCAGCATTTT.

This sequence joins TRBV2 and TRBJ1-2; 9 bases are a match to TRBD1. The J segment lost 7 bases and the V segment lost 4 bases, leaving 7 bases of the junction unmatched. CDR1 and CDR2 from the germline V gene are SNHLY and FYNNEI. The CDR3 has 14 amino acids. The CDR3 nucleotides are TGTGCCAGCAGTGGAGGGGGACAGGGCCTTGGCTACACCTTC. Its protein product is CASSGGGQGLGYTF.

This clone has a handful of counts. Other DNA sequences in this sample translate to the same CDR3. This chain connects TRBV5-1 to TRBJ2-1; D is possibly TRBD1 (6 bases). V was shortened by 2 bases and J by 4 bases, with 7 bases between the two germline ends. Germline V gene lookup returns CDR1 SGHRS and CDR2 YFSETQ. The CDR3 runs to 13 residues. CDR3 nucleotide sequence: TGCGCCAGCAGCTTCGGACAGTACAATGAGCAGTTCTTC. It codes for CASSFGQYNEQFF.

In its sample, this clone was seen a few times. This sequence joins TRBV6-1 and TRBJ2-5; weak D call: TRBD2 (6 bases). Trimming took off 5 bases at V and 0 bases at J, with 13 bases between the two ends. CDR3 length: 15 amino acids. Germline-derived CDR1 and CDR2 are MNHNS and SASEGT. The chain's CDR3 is CASSQPAGYQETQYF. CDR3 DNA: TGTGCCAGCAGTCAGCCCGCGGGGTACCAAGAGACCCAGTACTTC.

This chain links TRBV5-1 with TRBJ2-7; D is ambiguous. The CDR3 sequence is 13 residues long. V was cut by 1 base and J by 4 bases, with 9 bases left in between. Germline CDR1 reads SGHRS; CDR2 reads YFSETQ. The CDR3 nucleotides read TGCGCCAGCAGCTTGAGAACAGCTTACGAGCAGTACTTC. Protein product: CASSLRTAYEQYF.

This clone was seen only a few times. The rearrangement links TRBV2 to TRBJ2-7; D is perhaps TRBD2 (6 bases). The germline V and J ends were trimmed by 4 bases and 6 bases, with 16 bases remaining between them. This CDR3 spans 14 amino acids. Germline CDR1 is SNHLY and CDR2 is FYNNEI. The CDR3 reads CASSVFGGIGEQYF. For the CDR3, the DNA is TGTGCCAGCAGTGTATTTGGAGGGATCGGCGAGCAGTACTTC. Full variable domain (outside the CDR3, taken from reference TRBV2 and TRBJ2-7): EPEVTQTPSHQVTQMGQEVILRCVPISNHLYFYWYRQILGQKVEFLVSFYNNEISEKSEIFDDQFSVERPDGSNFTLKIRSTKLEDSAMYFCASSVFGGIGEQYFGPGTRLTVT.